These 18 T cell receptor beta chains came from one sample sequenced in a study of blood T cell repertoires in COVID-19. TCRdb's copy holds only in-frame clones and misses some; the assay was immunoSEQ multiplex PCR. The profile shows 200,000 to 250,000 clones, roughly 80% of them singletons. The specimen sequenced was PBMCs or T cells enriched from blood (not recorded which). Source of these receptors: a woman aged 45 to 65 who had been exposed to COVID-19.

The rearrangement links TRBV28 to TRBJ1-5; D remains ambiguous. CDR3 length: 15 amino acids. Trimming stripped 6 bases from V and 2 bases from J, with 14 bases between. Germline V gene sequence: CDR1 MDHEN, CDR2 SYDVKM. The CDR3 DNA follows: TGTGCCAGCAGGTTAGGGCTGCTTCGCAATCAGCCCCAGCATTTT. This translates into CASRLGLLRNQPQHF.

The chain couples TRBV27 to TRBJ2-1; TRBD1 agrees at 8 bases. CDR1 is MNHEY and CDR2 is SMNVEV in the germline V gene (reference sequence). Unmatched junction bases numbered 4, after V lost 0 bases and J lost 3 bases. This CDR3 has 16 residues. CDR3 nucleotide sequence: TGTGCCAGCAGTTTATCGGACAGGGCCGGCTACAATGAGCAGTTCTTC. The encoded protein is CASSLSDRAGYNEQFF.

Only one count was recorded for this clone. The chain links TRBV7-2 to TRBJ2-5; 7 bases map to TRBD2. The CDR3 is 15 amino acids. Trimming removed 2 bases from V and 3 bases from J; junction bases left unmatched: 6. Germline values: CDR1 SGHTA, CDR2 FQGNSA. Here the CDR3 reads CASSLWGGKEETQYF. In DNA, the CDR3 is TGTGCCAGCAGCTTATGGGGGGGGAAGGAAGAGACCCAGTACTTC.

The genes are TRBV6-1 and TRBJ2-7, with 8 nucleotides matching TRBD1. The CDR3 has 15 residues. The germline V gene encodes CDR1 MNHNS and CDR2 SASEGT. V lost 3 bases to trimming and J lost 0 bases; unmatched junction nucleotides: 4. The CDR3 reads CASSEGQVSSYEQYF. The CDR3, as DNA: TGTGCCAGCAGTGAGGGACAGGTTAGCTCCTACGAGCAGTACTTC.

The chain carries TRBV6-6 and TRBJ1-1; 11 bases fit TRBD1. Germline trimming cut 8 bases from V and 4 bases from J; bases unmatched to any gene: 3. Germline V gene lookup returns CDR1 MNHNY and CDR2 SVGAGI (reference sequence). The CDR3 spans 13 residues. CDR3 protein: CASGGQGGTEAFF. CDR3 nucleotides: TGTGCCAGCGGGGGACAGGGGGGCACTGAAGCTTTCTTT.

The CDR3 spells CASSAGLAEKETQYF. The CDR3 DNA reads TGTGCCAGCAGCGCCGGACTAGCGGAGAAAGAGACCCAGTACTTC. The gene calls are TRBV9 and TRBJ2-5; TRBD2 aligns across 10 bases. Germline CDR1 is SGDLS and CDR2 is YYNGEE. V lost 3 bases and J lost 3; bases outside the gene matches: 5. The CDR3 is 15 residues long.

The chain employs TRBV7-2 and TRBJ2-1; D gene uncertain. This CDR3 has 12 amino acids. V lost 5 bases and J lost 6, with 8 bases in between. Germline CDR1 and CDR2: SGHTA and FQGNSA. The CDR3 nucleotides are TGTGCCAGCAGCAATACTCGCAATGAGCAGTTCTTC. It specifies CASSNTRNEQFF.

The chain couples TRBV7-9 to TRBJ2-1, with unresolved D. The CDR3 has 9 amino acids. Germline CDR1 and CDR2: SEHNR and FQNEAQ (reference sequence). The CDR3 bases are TGTACTACTAACAATGAGCAGTTCTTC. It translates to CTTNNEQFF.

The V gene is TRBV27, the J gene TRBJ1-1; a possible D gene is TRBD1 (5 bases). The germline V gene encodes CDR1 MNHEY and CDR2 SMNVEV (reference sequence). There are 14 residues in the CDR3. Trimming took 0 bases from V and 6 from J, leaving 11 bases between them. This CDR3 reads CASSLSPGRPEAFF. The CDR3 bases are TGTGCCAGCAGTTTATCGCCAGGGAGGCCTGAAGCTTTCTTT.

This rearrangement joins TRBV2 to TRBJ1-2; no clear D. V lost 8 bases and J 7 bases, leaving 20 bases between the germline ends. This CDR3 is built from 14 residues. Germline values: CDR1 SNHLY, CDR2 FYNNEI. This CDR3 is CASREGSGRVGYTF. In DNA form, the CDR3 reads TGTGCCAGCCGCGAGGGATCCGGACGAGTTGGCTACACCTTC.

The CDR3 protein is CASRLTGTHEQYF. In nucleotides, the CDR3 is TGTGCCAGCAGGTTGACAGGGACCCACGAGCAGTACTTC. The V call is TRBV7-2, the J call TRBJ2-7; TRBD1 agrees at 7 bases. The CDR3 is 13 residues long. CDR1 and CDR2 from the germline V gene are SGHTA and FQGNSA. With V trimmed by 6 bases and J by 5 bases, 7 bases remained unmatched.

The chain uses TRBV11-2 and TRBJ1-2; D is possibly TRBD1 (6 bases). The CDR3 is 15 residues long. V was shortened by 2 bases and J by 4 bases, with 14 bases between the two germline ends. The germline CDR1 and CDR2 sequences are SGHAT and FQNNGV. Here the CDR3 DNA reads TGTGCCAGCAGCTTACTCTCCGGGACAACCTATGGCTACACCTTC. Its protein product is CASSLLSGTTYGYTF.

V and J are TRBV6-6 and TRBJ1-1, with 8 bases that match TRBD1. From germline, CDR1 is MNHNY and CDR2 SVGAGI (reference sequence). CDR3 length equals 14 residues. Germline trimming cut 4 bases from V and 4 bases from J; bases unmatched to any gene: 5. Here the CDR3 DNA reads TGTGCCAGCAGTTCGGCCAGGGGGCCCACTGAAGCTTTCTTT. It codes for CASSSARGPTEAFF.

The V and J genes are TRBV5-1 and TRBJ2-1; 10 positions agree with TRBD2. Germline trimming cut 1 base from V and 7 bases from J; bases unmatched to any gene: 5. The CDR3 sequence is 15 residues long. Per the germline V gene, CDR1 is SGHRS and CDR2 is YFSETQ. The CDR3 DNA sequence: TGCGCCAGCAGCTTGTCTGGTAGCGGGGGGAATGAGCAGTTCTTC. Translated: CASSLSGSGGNEQFF.

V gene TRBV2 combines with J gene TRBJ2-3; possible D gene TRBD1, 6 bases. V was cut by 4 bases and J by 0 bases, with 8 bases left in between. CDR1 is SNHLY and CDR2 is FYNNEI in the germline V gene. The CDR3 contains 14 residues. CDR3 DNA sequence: TGTGCCAGCAGTGTTAGGGGGAGCACAGATACGCAGTATTTT. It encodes CASSVRGSTDTQYF.

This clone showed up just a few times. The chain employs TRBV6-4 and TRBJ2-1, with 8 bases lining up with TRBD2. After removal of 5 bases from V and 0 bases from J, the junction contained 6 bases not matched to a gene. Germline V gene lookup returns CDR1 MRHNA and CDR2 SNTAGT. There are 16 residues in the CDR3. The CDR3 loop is CASSLLAGFSYNEQFF. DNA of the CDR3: TGTGCCAGCAGTCTGCTAGCGGGCTTCTCCTACAATGAGCAGTTCTTC.

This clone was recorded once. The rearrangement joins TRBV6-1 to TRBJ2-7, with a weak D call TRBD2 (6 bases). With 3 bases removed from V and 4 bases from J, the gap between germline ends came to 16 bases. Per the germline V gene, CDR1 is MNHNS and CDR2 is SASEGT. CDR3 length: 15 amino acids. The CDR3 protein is CASSEFRLGPYEQYF. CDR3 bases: TGTGCCAGCAGTGAGTTTCGACTAGGACCGTACGAGCAGTACTTC.

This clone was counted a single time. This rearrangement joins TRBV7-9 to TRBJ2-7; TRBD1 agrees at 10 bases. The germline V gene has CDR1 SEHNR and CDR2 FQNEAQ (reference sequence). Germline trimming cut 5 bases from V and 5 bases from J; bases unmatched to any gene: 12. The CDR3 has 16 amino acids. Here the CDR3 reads CASSIPTGTGDHEQYF. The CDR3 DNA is TGTGCCAGCAGCATACCCACCGGGACAGGGGACCACGAGCAGTACTTC.